This passage covers 10 T cell receptor beta chains from one sample sequenced in a study of tumor and adjacent non-tumor tissue in lung cancer. A modified ARM-PCR protocol with three rounds of nested PCR amplified TCRbeta. In TCRdb, the multiplex PCR reads were re-called with MiXCR into one record per CDR3 protein. The data contain tens of thousands of distinct CDR3 sequences, 55% to 70% of them singletons. This sample's RNA came from whole unsorted tissue. Sequencing was carried out using lung tumor tissue. The receptors originated from a man aged 50-60 years with non-small cell lung cancer.

Concerning this clonotype itself: Its ends do not fully match the called genes, so a read error is possible. The genes are TRBV6-5 and TRBJ2-7; D remains ambiguous. The CDR3 is 13 residues long. Germline V lookup: CDR1 MNHEY, CDR2 SVGAGI. CDR3 nucleotides: TGTGTCAGCGCCCGACGGAATGGCTACGAGCAGTACTTC. This gives the protein CVSARRNGYEQYF.

This clonotype is categorized as large. V gene TRBV6-1 combines with J gene TRBJ1-2, with unresolved D. Germline-derived CDR1 and CDR2 are MNHNS and SASEGT. V gave up 2 bases and J gave up 8 bases, with 12 bases separating them. The length of the CDR3 is 13 residues. CDR3 residues: CASSEMDLGGYTF. CDR3 sequence (DNA): TGTGCCAGCAGTGAAATGGATTTAGGCGGCTACACCTTC.

This clonotype was seen a handful of times. Since a much larger clone is just one base distant, this may be a read error. The V gene is TRBV5-1, the J gene TRBJ1-2, with D possibly matching TRBD1 (6 bases). Germline CDR1 SGHRS, CDR2 YFSETQ. This CDR3 contains 14 residues. The CDR3 DNA reads as TGCGCCAGGAGCTTGGATGCAGGGGTATATGGCTACACCTTC. Translated: CARSLDAGVYGYTF.

Remarks on this clonotype: Here the CDR3 omits its conserved ending phenylalanine or tryptophan, so a read error is the likely source. This sequence joins TRBV28 and TRBJ2-5, with 11 bases lining up with TRBD1. The CDR3 loop spans 13 amino acids. Germline V gene sequence: CDR1 MDHEN, CDR2 SYDVKM. The V segment lost 8 bases and the J segment 5 bases; nucleotides outside the gene matches: 4. This chain's CDR3 is CASWDRGRETQYS. CDR3 nucleotides: TGTGCCAGCTGGGACAGGGGGAGGGAGACCCAGTACTCC.

This chain joins TRBV2 and TRBJ1-5; 8 bases line up with TRBD1. The CDR3 extends over 18 amino acids. Germline lookup yields CDR1 SNHLY and CDR2 FYNNEI. V shed 11 bases and J 3 bases; nucleotides not matched to a gene: 21. CDR3 in amino acids: CADSGDRTLSRNNQPQHF. In DNA, the CDR3 is TGTGCCGACAGTGGGGACAGGACGCTGTCGAGGAACAATCAGCCCCAGCATTTT.

Comments on this clonotype: A much larger clone differs from this one at a single base, so this may be a read error. The rearrangement links TRBV21-1 to TRBJ2-7; TRBD1 was called by the table and not checked on the DNA. TRBV21-1 constitutes a pseudogene. The CDR3 extends over 15 amino acids. For the CDR3, the DNA is TGTGCCAGCAGCCCCCGTAGAAAGGGGTTTTACGAGCGGTACTTC. Translated, it gives CASSPRRKGFYERYF.

Comment on this clonotype: Possible read error: a much larger clone is one base away. The chain recombines TRBV10-2 with TRBJ2-1, with 9 bases lining up with TRBD2. The germline gives CDR1 WSHSY, CDR2 SAAADI. This CDR3 comprises 17 residues. DNA of the CDR3: TGCGCCAGCAGTGAGCGCGGAGCGGGAGGACGACACAATGAGCATTTCTTC. Translated, it gives CASSERGAGGRHNEHFF.

Details on this clonotype: Because it lacks the conserved phenylalanine or tryptophan at the end, this CDR3 is likely a read error. V usage is TRBV6-5 and J usage is TRBJ2-3; the match to TRBD2 covers 8 bases. Germline loops: CDR1 MNHEY, CDR2 SVGAGI. The CDR3 has 17 amino acids. V gave up 2 bases and J gave up 4 bases; unmatched junction bases: 11. The CDR3 DNA reads TGTGCCAGCAGTTACCAACCAGGACGGGGGGGGCCAGATACGCAGTATCTT. It codes for CASSYQPGRGGPDTQYL.

This clonotype was seen a few times. The chain employs TRBV5-1 and TRBJ1-1; tentatively, D is TRBD1 (5 bases). The V end was cut by 7 bases, the J end by 2 bases, with 12 bases between. Germline CDR1 SGHRS, CDR2 YFSETQ. This CDR3 has 13 residues. The CDR3 coding sequence is TGCGCCAGCGGGCCGGGGGTAAACACTGAAGCTTTCTTT. Residues: CASGPGVNTEAFF.

This clonotype has ten or more counts. The J gene is TRBJ2-3, the V gene TRBV4-2; TRBD2 matches at 16 bases. The CDR3 extends over 19 amino acids. V lost 0 bases and J lost 1; bases outside the gene matches: 4. Per the germline V gene, CDR1 is LGHNA and CDR2 is YNFKEQ. The CDR3 reads CASSQEGLAGGRGTDTQYF. CDR3 DNA sequence: TGTGCCAGCAGCCAAGAGGGACTAGCGGGGGGGCGTGGCACAGATACGCAGTATTTT.